This record concerns one T cell receptor (beta chain) sequence. The final CDR3 position lacks the conserved phenylalanine or tryptophan, pointing to a likely read error. The CDR3 spans 11 residues. V shed 4 bases and J shed 8 bases, with 3 bases lying between them. The germline gives CDR1 KGHSH, CDR2 LQKENI. The data stem from a study of T cells in Graves' hyperthyroidism and ophthalmopathy. Researchers amplified the TCR beta CDR3 regions from RNA transcripts. When the TCR CDR3 underwent first-round RT-PCR, the HTBI primer set was used. MiXCR, run by TCRdb on the multiplex PCR reads, gives a single entry per CDR3 protein. The sample has 250,000 to 300,000 distinct CDR3 sequences, roughly 19% seen once.

The chain uses TRBV18 and TRBJ1-6; D remains unclear. The source material was blood. The receptor was derived from a man aged 50 to 60 with Graves' ophthalmopathy. The CDR3 sequence: CASSQDSPLHL. CDR3 nucleotides: TGTGCCAGCTCACAGGATTCACCCCTCCACTTG.